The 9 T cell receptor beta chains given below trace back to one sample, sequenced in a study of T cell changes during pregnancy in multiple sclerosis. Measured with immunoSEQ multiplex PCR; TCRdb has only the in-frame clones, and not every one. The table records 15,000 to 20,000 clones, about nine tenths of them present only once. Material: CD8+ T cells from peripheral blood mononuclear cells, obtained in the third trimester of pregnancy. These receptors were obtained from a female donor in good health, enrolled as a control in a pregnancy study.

CDR3 DNA sequence: TGTGCCAGCCTGACAGGGGAAGGATACAATGAGCAGTTCTTC. This sequence encodes CASLTGEGYNEQFF. V usage is TRBV6-1 and J usage is TRBJ2-1; TRBD1 matches 8 bases. Germline V lookup: CDR1 MNHNS, CDR2 SASEGT. V gave up 8 bases and J gave up 4 bases; unmatched junction bases: 7. This CDR3 spans 14 amino acids.

CDR3 in amino acids: CASSELAGNQETQYF. The CDR3 DNA reads TGTGCCAGCAGTGAACTAGCGGGGAACCAAGAGACCCAGTACTTC. This chain connects TRBV28 to TRBJ2-5, with 10 bases fitting TRBD2. V was pared by 5 bases and J by 0 bases, with 3 bases of the junction left unmatched. The CDR3 is 15 residues long. CDR1 is MDHEN and CDR2 is SYDVKM in the germline V gene.

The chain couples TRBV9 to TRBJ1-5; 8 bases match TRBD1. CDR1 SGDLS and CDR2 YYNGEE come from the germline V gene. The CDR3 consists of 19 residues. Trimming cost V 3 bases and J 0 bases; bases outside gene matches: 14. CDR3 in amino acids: CASSELNLDRVNSNQPQHF. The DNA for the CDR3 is TGTGCCAGCAGCGAATTAAACCTGGACAGGGTGAATAGCAATCAGCCCCAGCATTTT.

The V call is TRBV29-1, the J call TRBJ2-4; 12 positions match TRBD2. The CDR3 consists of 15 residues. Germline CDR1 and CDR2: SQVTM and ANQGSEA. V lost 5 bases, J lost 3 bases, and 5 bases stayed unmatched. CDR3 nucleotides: TGCAGCGTTCTACTAGCGGGGGGTGTCAAAAACATTCAGTACTTC. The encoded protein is CSVLLAGGVKNIQYF.

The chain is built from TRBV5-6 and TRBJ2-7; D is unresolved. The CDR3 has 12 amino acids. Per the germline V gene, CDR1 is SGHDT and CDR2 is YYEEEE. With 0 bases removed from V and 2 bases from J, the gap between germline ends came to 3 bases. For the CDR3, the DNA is TGTGCCAGCAGCTTGGGTACCTACGAGCAGTACTTC. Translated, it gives CASSLGTYEQYF.

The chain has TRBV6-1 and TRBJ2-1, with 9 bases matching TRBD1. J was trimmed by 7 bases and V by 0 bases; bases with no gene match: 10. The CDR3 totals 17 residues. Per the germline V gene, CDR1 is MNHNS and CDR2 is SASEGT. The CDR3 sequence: CASSEAHGTGMRNEQFF. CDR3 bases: TGTGCCAGCAGTGAAGCGCACGGGACAGGGATGAGGAATGAGCAGTTCTTC.

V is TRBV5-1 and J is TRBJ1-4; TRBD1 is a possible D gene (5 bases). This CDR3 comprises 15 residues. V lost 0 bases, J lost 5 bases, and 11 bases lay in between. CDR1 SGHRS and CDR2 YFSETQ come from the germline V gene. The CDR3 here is CASSLGGRLNEKLFF. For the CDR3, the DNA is TGCGCCAGCAGCTTGGGGGGGAGGCTCAATGAAAAACTGTTTTTT.

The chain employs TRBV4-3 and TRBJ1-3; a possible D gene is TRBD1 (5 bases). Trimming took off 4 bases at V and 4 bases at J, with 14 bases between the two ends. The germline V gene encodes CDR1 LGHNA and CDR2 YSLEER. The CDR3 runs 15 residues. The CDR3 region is CASSPGTGEGNTIYF. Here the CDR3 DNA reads TGCGCCAGCAGCCCGGGAACGGGGGAAGGAAACACCATATATTTT.

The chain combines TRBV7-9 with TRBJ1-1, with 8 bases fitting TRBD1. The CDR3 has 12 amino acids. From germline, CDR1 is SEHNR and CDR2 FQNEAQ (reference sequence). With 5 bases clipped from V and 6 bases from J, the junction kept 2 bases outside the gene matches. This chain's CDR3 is CASSQDRAEAFF. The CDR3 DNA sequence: TGTGCCAGCAGCCAGGACAGGGCTGAAGCTTTCTTT.